This is a list of T cell receptor beta chains from one sample in a study of shared clonotypes between healthy human individuals. Assay: immunoSEQ multiplex PCR; the TCRdb copy retains only in-frame clones and omits some. The sample has 2 million to 2.5 million clones; just under 95% are singletons. Sequenced sample: naive CD4+ T cells from PBMCs. The receptors shown here come from a young man in good health. Some clones in this sample may be carry-over from other donors' samples. CDR3s include the opening cysteine and the closing phenylalanine or tryptophan. The order of the fields is CDR3 protein, CDR3 DNA, V gene, D gene, J gene, clone size. The D gene is left open where the match is weak. Rows may omit the clone size; those that give it use once, few, many or a size class.

CDR3 protein: CASSLFSESRNSPLHF; CDR3 DNA: TGCGCCAGCAGCTTGTTTTCAGAATCGAGGAATTCACCCCTCCACTTT; V gene: TRBV5-1; D gene: NA; J gene: TRBJ1-6; clone size: NA
CDR3 protein: CASSSPRRDNEQFF; CDR3 DNA: TGTGCCAGCAGCTCCCCGAGGCGGGACAATGAGCAGTTCTTC; V gene: TRBV7-9; D gene: NA; J gene: TRBJ2-1; clone size: NA
CDR3 protein: CASSPPERSYNEQFF; CDR3 DNA: TGTGCCAGCTCTCCGCCGGAACGGTCCTACAATGAGCAGTTCTTC; V gene: TRBV18; D gene: NA; J gene: TRBJ2-1; clone size: NA
CDR3 protein: CAWSAPFPGPREKLFF; CDR3 DNA: TGTGCCTGGAGTGCCCCCTTCCCGGGCCCCCGAGAAAAACTGTTTTTT; V gene: TRBV30; D gene: NA; J gene: TRBJ1-4; clone size: NA
CDR3 protein: CASSLETGGHTEAFF; CDR3 DNA: TGTGCCAGCAGCTTAGAGACAGGGGGCCACACTGAAGCTTTCTTT; V gene: TRBV7-9; D gene: TRBD1; J gene: TRBJ1-1; clone size: NA
CDR3 protein: CASSAVAGGGTDTQYF; CDR3 DNA: TGTGCCAGCAGTGCGGTAGCGGGAGGTGGAACAGATACGCAGTATTTT; V gene: TRBV6-1; D gene: TRBD2; J gene: TRBJ2-3; clone size: NA
CDR3 protein: CASRGDAHRALQETQYF; CDR3 DNA: TGTGCCAGCAGGGGGGACGCTCACAGGGCCCTACAAGAGACCCAGTACTTC; V gene: TRBV2; D gene: NA; J gene: TRBJ2-5; clone size: once
CDR3 protein: CASGRGSNQPQHF; CDR3 DNA: TGTGCCAGCGGTCGGGGAAGCAATCAGCCCCAGCATTTT; V gene: TRBV7-9; D gene: NA; J gene: TRBJ1-5; clone size: NA
CDR3 protein: CASSEGQVVGYTF; CDR3 DNA: TGTGCCAGCAGTGAGGGACAGGTGGTGGGCTACACCTTC; V gene: TRBV2; D gene: TRBD1; J gene: TRBJ1-2; clone size: few
CDR3 protein: CASSVAEGYTDTQYF; CDR3 DNA: TGTGCCAGCAGCGTAGCGGAGGGATACACAGATACGCAGTATTTT; V gene: TRBV9; D gene: NA; J gene: TRBJ2-3; clone size: NA
CDR3 protein: CASRSGLNQPQHF; CDR3 DNA: TGTGCCAGCAGGTCCGGGTTGAATCAGCCCCAGCATTTT; V gene: TRBV2; D gene: NA; J gene: TRBJ1-5; clone size: NA
CDR3 protein: CASSPAGLAGVWEQYF; CDR3 DNA: TGTGCCAGCAGCCCGGCCGGACTAGCGGGAGTGTGGGAGCAGTACTTC; V gene: TRBV28; D gene: TRBD2; J gene: TRBJ2-7; clone size: NA
CDR3 protein: CASGPQPQHF; CDR3 DNA: TGTGCCAGCGGCCCTCAGCCCCAGCATTTT; V gene: TRBV28; D gene: NA; J gene: TRBJ1-5; clone size: NA
CDR3 protein: CASSPSGFTGETQYF; CDR3 DNA: TGTGCCAGCAGCCCATCGGGTTTCACGGGGGAGACCCAGTACTTC; V gene: TRBV7-2; D gene: NA; J gene: TRBJ2-5; clone size: NA
CDR3 protein: CASSFWGAGTGELFF; CDR3 DNA: TGTGCCAGCAGTTTTTGGGGGGCGGGCACCGGGGAGCTGTTTTTT; V gene: TRBV27; D gene: NA; J gene: TRBJ2-2; clone size: NA
CDR3 protein: CAISKALMDRDYGYTF; CDR3 DNA: TGTGCCATCAGTAAAGCACTCATGGACAGGGACTATGGCTACACCTTC; V gene: TRBV10-3; D gene: TRBD1; J gene: TRBJ1-2; clone size: NA
CDR3 protein: CASSTGGRDFRRGLETQYF; CDR3 DNA: TGTGCCAGTAGTACTGGGGGCAGGGACTTCCGGCGGGGATTGGAGACCCAGTACTTC; V gene: TRBV19; D gene: NA; J gene: TRBJ2-5; clone size: once
CDR3 protein: CASSLVDSPYEQYF; CDR3 DNA: TGTGCCAGCAGTTTAGTCGACAGCCCCTACGAGCAGTACTTC; V gene: TRBV28; D gene: NA; J gene: TRBJ2-7; clone size: NA
CDR3 protein: CASSIGRQGATDTQYF; CDR3 DNA: TGTGCCAGTAGTATAGGTAGACAGGGTGCGACAGATACGCAGTATTTT; V gene: TRBV19; D gene: TRBD1; J gene: TRBJ2-3; clone size: NA
CDR3 protein: CASSHRGGGRLYNEQFF; CDR3 DNA: TGTGCCAGCAGCCATAGAGGGGGCGGGCGATTATACAATGAGCAGTTCTTC; V gene: TRBV14; D gene: TRBD1; J gene: TRBJ2-1; clone size: once
CDR3 protein: CSVRTEYYNEQFF; CDR3 DNA: TGCAGCGTCCGGACAGAGTACTACAATGAGCAGTTCTTC; V gene: TRBV29-1; D gene: NA; J gene: TRBJ2-1; clone size: NA
CDR3 protein: CASSLGRGSYEQYF; CDR3 DNA: TGTGCCAGCAGCTTAGGAAGGGGCAGCTACGAGCAGTACTTC; V gene: TRBV7-2; D gene: NA; J gene: TRBJ2-7; clone size: NA
CDR3 protein: CASSLTGGSYEQYF; CDR3 DNA: TGTGCCAGCAGCTTAACCGGGGGAAGCTACGAGCAGTACTTC; V gene: TRBV7-3; D gene: NA; J gene: TRBJ2-7; clone size: NA
CDR3 protein: CAWSEQGDQPQHF; CDR3 DNA: TGTGCCTGGAGTGAGCAGGGAGATCAGCCCCAGCATTTT; V gene: TRBV30; D gene: NA; J gene: TRBJ1-5; clone size: NA
CDR3 protein: CASSRQGEPWGYTF; CDR3 DNA: TGTGCCAGCAGCCGACAAGGAGAACCCTGGGGCTACACCTTC; V gene: TRBV5-6; D gene: NA; J gene: TRBJ1-2; clone size: NA
CDR3 protein: CASSLTLGDTGELFF; CDR3 DNA: TGTGCCAGCAGCTTAACGCTGGGCGACACCGGGGAGCTGTTTTTT; V gene: TRBV7-3; D gene: NA; J gene: TRBJ2-2; clone size: NA
CDR3 protein: CASSKGRGQTYEQYF; CDR3 DNA: TGTGCCAGCAGCAAGGGTAGGGGACAAACCTACGAGCAGTACTTC; V gene: TRBV28; D gene: NA; J gene: TRBJ2-7; clone size: NA
CDR3 protein: CASSVGGNSYNEQFF; CDR3 DNA: TGTGCCAGCAGCGTAGGCGGGAACTCCTACAATGAGCAGTTCTTC; V gene: TRBV9; D gene: NA; J gene: TRBJ2-1; clone size: NA
CDR3 protein: CASSSIRDLLWNEQFF; CDR3 DNA: TGTGCCAGCAGCTCAATAAGGGACCTACTATGGAATGAGCAGTTCTTC; V gene: TRBV11-2; D gene: NA; J gene: TRBJ2-1; clone size: NA
CDR3 protein: CASSFGAGDIRELFF; CDR3 DNA: TGTGCCAGCAGCTTTGGGGCGGGAGATATCAGGGAGCTGTTTTTT; V gene: TRBV7-3; D gene: TRBD2; J gene: TRBJ2-2; clone size: few
CDR3 protein: CASSLADPKFGQFF; CDR3 DNA: TGCGCCAGCAGCTTGGCCGACCCAAAGTTTGGGCAGTTCTTC; V gene: TRBV5-1; D gene: NA; J gene: TRBJ2-1; clone size: NA
CDR3 protein: CASSQILGQGGNTIYF; CDR3 DNA: TGTGCCAGCAGCCAAATTTTGGGACAGGGAGGAAACACCATATATTTT; V gene: TRBV4-2; D gene: TRBD1; J gene: TRBJ1-3; clone size: NA
CDR3 protein: CASSSLSDTEAFF; CDR3 DNA: TGTGCCAGCAGCTCCCTTTCAGACACTGAAGCTTTCTTT; V gene: TRBV5-8; D gene: NA; J gene: TRBJ1-1; clone size: NA
CDR3 protein: CASSLAGLADQGSYNEQFF; CDR3 DNA: TGCGCCAGCAGCTTGGCCGGACTAGCCGACCAGGGATCCTACAATGAGCAGTTCTTC; V gene: TRBV5-1; D gene: TRBD2; J gene: TRBJ2-1; clone size: NA
CDR3 protein: CASSEHLAGDNEQFF; CDR3 DNA: TGTGCCAGCAGTGAGCATCTAGCGGGAGACAATGAGCAGTTCTTC; V gene: TRBV6-1; D gene: TRBD2; J gene: TRBJ2-1; clone size: NA
CDR3 protein: CASSTGPMNTEAFF; CDR3 DNA: TGTGCCAGCAGCACAGGACCAATGAACACTGAAGCTTTCTTT; V gene: TRBV5-6; D gene: NA; J gene: TRBJ1-1; clone size: few
CDR3 protein: CASSIRTGHNEQFF; CDR3 DNA: TGTGCCAGTAGTATACGGACAGGTCACAATGAGCAGTTCTTC; V gene: TRBV19; D gene: TRBD1; J gene: TRBJ2-1; clone size: NA
CDR3 protein: CAISSPDRGNTEAFF; CDR3 DNA: TGTGCCATCAGTTCTCCGGACAGGGGGAACACTGAAGCTTTCTTT; V gene: TRBV10-3; D gene: TRBD1; J gene: TRBJ1-1; clone size: NA
CDR3 protein: CASSPLVSAGELFF; CDR3 DNA: TGTGCCAGCAGCCCACTAGTCTCCGCCGGGGAGCTGTTTTTT; V gene: TRBV11-2; D gene: NA; J gene: TRBJ2-2; clone size: once
CDR3 protein: CAISAARNYEQYF; CDR3 DNA: TGTGCCATCAGTGCGGCCCGTAACTACGAGCAGTACTTC; V gene: TRBV10-3; D gene: NA; J gene: TRBJ2-7; clone size: NA
CDR3 protein: CASSYSGGRETQYF; CDR3 DNA: TGTGCCAGCAGTTACTCAGGGGGCAGGGAGACCCAGTACTTC; V gene: TRBV6-5; D gene: TRBD1; J gene: TRBJ2-5; clone size: NA
CDR3 protein: CASSFGAGEEKLFF; CDR3 DNA: TGTGCCAGCAGTTTCGGGGCAGGAGAGGAAAAACTGTTTTTT; V gene: TRBV28; D gene: NA; J gene: TRBJ1-4; clone size: NA
CDR3 protein: CATSRDLEETQYF; CDR3 DNA: TGTGCCACCAGCAGAGATTTGGAAGAGACCCAGTACTTC; V gene: TRBV15; D gene: NA; J gene: TRBJ2-5; clone size: NA
CDR3 protein: CASSLTGSGVYGYTF; CDR3 DNA: TGTGCCAGCAGCCTGACAGGGAGCGGAGTCTATGGCTACACCTTC; V gene: TRBV14; D gene: TRBD1; J gene: TRBJ1-2; clone size: once
CDR3 protein: CASSMLGLAGGPGANEQFF; CDR3 DNA: TGTGCCAGTAGTATGCTGGGACTAGCGGGAGGGCCAGGCGCGAATGAGCAGTTCTTC; V gene: TRBV19; D gene: TRBD2; J gene: TRBJ2-1; clone size: NA
CDR3 protein: CASNRDRSNIQYF; CDR3 DNA: TGTGCCAGCAACCGGGACAGGTCAAACATTCAGTACTTC; V gene: TRBV28; D gene: TRBD1; J gene: TRBJ2-4; clone size: NA
CDR3 protein: CASTRRGAKTQYF; CDR3 DNA: TGTGCCAGCACCCGAAGGGGGGCGAAGACCCAGTACTTC; V gene: TRBV27; D gene: NA; J gene: TRBJ2-5; clone size: NA
CDR3 protein: CASSLSQGAGGYTF; CDR3 DNA: TGTGCCAGCAGCTTAAGTCAGGGGGCGGGAGGCTACACCTTC; V gene: TRBV7-3; D gene: TRBD1; J gene: TRBJ1-2; clone size: NA
CDR3 protein: CASSEHYEQYF; CDR3 DNA: TGTGCCAGCAGCGAGCACTACGAGCAGTACTTC; V gene: TRBV11-2; D gene: NA; J gene: TRBJ2-7; clone size: once
CDR3 protein: CASSPSNGRDSLVTQYF; CDR3 DNA: TGCGCCAGCAGCCCCTCTAACGGCAGGGATAGTTTGGTTACGCAGTATTTT; V gene: TRBV4-3; D gene: NA; J gene: TRBJ2-3; clone size: once
CDR3 protein: CASSGQGRTDTQYF; CDR3 DNA: TGTGCCAGCTCCGGACAGGGGAGGACAGATACGCAGTATTTT; V gene: TRBV18; D gene: TRBD1; J gene: TRBJ2-3; clone size: once
CDR3 protein: CASKAGTGGGWDTEAFF; CDR3 DNA: TGTGCCAGCAAAGCAGGGACAGGGGGCGGGTGGGACACTGAAGCTTTCTTT; V gene: TRBV7-2; D gene: TRBD1; J gene: TRBJ1-1; clone size: NA
CDR3 protein: CASNLVANQPQHF; CDR3 DNA: TGTGCCAGTAATTTAGTGGCTAATCAGCCCCAGCATTTT; V gene: TRBV19; D gene: NA; J gene: TRBJ1-5; clone size: few
CDR3 protein: CASLGGWNTGELFF; CDR3 DNA: TGTGCCAGCCTTGGGGGCTGGAACACCGGGGAGCTGTTTTTT; V gene: TRBV28; D gene: NA; J gene: TRBJ2-2; clone size: NA
CDR3 protein: CASSEALNSHSGNTIYF; CDR3 DNA: TGTGCCAGCAGTGAAGCGCTCAACAGTCACTCTGGAAACACCATATATTTT; V gene: TRBV6-1; D gene: NA; J gene: TRBJ1-3; clone size: NA
CDR3 protein: CASMGGPGANVLTF; CDR3 DNA: TGTGCCAGCATGGGGGGCCCTGGGGCCAACGTCCTGACTTTC; V gene: TRBV5-6; D gene: NA; J gene: TRBJ2-6; clone size: NA
CDR3 protein: CASSATSAYNEQFF; CDR3 DNA: TGTGCCAGCAGTGCGACTAGCGCATACAATGAGCAGTTCTTC; V gene: TRBV9; D gene: TRBD2; J gene: TRBJ2-1; clone size: NA
CDR3 protein: CASRSWPQQETQYF; CDR3 DNA: TGTGCCAGCAGGTCCTGGCCGCAGCAAGAGACCCAGTACTTC; V gene: TRBV27; D gene: NA; J gene: TRBJ2-5; clone size: NA
CDR3 protein: CASSRQGQETQYF; CDR3 DNA: TGTGCCAGCAGTCGACAGGGTCAAGAGACCCAGTACTTC; V gene: TRBV2; D gene: TRBD1; J gene: TRBJ2-5; clone size: once
CDR3 protein: CASSLPGQGNTEAFF; CDR3 DNA: TGTGCCAGCAGTTTACCGGGACAGGGGAACACTGAAGCTTTCTTT; V gene: TRBV6-6; D gene: TRBD1; J gene: TRBJ1-1; clone size: NA